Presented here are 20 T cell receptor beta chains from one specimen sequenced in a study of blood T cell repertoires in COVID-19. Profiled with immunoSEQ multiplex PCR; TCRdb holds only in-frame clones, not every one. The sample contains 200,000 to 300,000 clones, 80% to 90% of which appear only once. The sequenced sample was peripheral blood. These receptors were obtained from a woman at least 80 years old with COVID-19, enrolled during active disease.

The CDR3 DNA is TGTGCCAGCACCAAAAACGGGGAATACGGCTACACCTTC. Translated: CASTKNGEYGYTF. The chain carries TRBV2 and TRBJ1-2; the D is unclear. The germline CDR1 and CDR2 sequences are SNHLY and FYNNEI. Trimming removed 7 bases at V and 8 bases at J, with 17 bases between. The CDR3 spans 13 residues.

The CDR3 nucleotides read TGCGCCAGCAGTGAGCCGCGGGGAAGGGCTTTCTTT. It encodes CASSEPRGRAFF. The chain combines TRBV10-1 with TRBJ1-1; D is uncertain. Trimming removed 2 bases at V and 11 bases at J, with 12 bases between. This CDR3 has 12 residues. CDR1 and CDR2 from the germline V gene are WNHNN and SYGVQD (reference sequence).

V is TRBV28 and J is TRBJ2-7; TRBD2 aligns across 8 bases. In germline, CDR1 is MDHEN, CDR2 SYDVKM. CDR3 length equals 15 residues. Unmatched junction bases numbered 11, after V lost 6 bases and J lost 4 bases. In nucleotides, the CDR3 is TGTGCCAGCAGCCCTACTAGCGGCTCCCGGTACGAGCAGTACTTC. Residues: CASSPTSGSRYEQYF.

CDR3 loop: CASSPAGRNTEAFF. The CDR3 bases are TGTGCCAGCAGCCCTGCGGGCAGAAACACTGAAGCTTTCTTT. The chain links TRBV7-8 to TRBJ1-1, with D unclear. The length of the CDR3 is 14 residues. The V end lost 5 bases, the J end lost 2 bases, and 12 bases lay between the germline ends. Germline values: CDR1 SGHVS, CDR2 FQNEAQ.

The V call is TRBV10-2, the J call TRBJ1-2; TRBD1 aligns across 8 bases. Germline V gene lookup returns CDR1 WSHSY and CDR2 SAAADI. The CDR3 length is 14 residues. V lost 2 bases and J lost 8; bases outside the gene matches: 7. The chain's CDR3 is CASSERQGLFGYTF. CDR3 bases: TGCGCCAGCAGTGAGCGACAGGGGTTGTTCGGCTACACCTTC.

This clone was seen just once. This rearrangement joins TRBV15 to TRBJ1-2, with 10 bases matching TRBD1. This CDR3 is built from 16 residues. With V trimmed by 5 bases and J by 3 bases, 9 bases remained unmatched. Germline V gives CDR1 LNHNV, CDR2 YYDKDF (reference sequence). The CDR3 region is CATSLLRGTGDYGYTF. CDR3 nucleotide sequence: TGTGCCACCAGCCTTCTAAGGGGGACAGGGGACTATGGCTACACCTTC.

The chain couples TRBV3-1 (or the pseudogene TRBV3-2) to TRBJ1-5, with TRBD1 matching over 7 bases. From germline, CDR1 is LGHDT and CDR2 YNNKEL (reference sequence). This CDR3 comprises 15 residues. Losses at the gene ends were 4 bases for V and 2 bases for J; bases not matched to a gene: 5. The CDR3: CASSRGGTGNQPQHF. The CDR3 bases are TGTGCCAGCAGCCGAGGGGGGACAGGCAATCAGCCCCAGCATTTT.

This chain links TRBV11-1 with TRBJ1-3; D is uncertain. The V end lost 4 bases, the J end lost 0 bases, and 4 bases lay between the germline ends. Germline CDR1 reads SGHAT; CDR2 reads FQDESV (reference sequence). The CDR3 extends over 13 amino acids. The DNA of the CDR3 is TGTGCCAGCAGCTCTTCCTCTGGAAACACCATATATTTT. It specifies CASSSSSGNTIYF.

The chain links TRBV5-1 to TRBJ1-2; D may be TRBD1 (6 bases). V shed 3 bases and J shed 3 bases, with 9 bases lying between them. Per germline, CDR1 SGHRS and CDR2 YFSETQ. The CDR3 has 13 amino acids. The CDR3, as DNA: TGCGCCAGCAGCTCCTCAGGGGACTATGGCTACACCTTC. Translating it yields CASSSSGDYGYTF.

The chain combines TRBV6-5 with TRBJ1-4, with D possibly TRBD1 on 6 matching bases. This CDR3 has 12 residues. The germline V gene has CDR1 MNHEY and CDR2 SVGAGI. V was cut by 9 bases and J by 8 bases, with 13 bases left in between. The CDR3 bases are TGTGCCAGTGGCAGGGGACGCGAAAAACTGTTTTTT. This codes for CASGRGREKLFF.

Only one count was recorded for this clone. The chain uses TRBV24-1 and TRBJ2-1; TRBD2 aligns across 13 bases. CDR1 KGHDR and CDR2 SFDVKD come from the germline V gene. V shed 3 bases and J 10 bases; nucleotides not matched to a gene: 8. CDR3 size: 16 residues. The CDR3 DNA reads TGTGCCACCAGTGATAGGGTGGGGACTAGCGGGAAGGAGCAGTTCTTC. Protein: CATSDRVGTSGKEQFF.

For the CDR3, the DNA is TGTGCCACCCGCAGGGGTGCCCAAGAGACCCAGTACTTC. It translates to CATRRGAQETQYF. The chain recombines TRBV12-3 or TRBV12-4 with TRBJ2-5; D may be TRBD1 (6 bases). Trimming shortened V by 10 bases and J by 1 base, and 13 bases separated the two germline ends. CDR3 length equals 13 residues.

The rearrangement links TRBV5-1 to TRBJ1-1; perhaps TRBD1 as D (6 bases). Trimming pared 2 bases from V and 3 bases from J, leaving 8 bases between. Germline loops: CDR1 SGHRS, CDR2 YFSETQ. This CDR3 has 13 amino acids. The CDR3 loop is CASSFGGHTEAFF. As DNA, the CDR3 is TGCGCCAGCAGCTTTGGGGGCCACACTGAAGCTTTCTTT.

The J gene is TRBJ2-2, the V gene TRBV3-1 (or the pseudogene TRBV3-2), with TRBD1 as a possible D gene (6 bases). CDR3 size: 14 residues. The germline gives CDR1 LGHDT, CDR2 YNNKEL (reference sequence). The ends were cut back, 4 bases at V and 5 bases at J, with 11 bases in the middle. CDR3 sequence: CASSLSGTTGELFF. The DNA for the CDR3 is TGTGCCAGCAGCCTGTCCGGGACAACCGGGGAGCTGTTTTTT.

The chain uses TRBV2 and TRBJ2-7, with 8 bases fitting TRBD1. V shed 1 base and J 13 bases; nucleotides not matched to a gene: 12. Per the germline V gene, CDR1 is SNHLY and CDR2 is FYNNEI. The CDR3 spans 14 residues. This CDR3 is CASSEDASTGVRYF. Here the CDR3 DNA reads TGTGCCAGCAGTGAAGATGCCTCGACAGGGGTCCGATACTTC.

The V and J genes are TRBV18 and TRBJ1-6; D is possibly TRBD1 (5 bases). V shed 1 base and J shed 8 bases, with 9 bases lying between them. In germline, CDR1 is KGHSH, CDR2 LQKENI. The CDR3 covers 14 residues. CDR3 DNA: TGTGCCAGCTCACCACAGGCGGGGGATTCACCCCTCCACTTT. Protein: CASSPQAGDSPLHF.

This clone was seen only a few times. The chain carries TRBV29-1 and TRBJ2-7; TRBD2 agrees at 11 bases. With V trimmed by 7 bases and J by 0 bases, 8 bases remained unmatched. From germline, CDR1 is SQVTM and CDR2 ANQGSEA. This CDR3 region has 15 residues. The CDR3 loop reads CSAKKGLADSYEQYF. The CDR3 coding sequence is TGCAGCGCAAAAAAGGGACTAGCGGACTCCTACGAGCAGTACTTC.

The CDR3 here is CASSSTPGGTEAFF. In DNA, the CDR3 is TGTGCCAGCAGTTCCACCCCAGGAGGAACTGAAGCTTTCTTT. The rearrangement uses TRBV6-5 and TRBJ1-1; D gene unclear. The germline V and J ends were trimmed by 4 bases and 5 bases, with 14 bases remaining between them. This CDR3 is built from 14 residues. Germline lookup yields CDR1 MNHEY and CDR2 SVGAGI.

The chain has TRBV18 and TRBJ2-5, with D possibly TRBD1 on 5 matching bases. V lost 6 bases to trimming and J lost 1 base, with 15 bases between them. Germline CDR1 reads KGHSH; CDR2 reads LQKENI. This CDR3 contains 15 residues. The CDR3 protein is CASSPRQTRQETQYF. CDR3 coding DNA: TGTGCCAGCTCGCCTAGACAGACTCGCCAAGAGACCCAGTACTTC. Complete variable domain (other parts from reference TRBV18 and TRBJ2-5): NAGVMQNPRHLVRRRGQEARLRCSPMKGHSHVYWYRQLPEEGLKFMVYLQKENIIDESGMPKERFSAEFPKEGPSILRIQQVVRGDSAAYFCASSPRQTRQETQYFGPGTRLLVL.

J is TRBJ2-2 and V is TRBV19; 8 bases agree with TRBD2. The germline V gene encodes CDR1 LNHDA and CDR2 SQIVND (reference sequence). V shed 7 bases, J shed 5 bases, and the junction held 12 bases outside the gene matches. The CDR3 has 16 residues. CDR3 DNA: TGTGCCAGTAACCCAAAAGCGGGAGTAAGGACCGGGGAGCTGTTTTTT. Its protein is CASNPKAGVRTGELFF.